This TCR beta chain was found in a study of T cell responses to AZD1222 COVID-19 vaccine. Study-level findings and limits: Repertoires were collected only later (after the peak T cell response had occurred). Donor demographics were predominantly white British with a female majority; clonal diversity may be underestimated. The study reported that nearly half of spike-specific TCRs target unmutated variant regions.

Measured with immunoSEQ multiplex PCR; TCRdb has only the in-frame clones, and not every one. The sample lists 150,000 to 200,000 clones; over 80% were seen once. Per the germline V gene, CDR1 is MGHDK and CDR2 is SYGVNS. Trimming pared 5 bases from V and 1 base from J, leaving 11 bases between. The CDR3 totals 14 residues. Points on this clone: Its antigen is not identified.

This sequence joins TRBV25-1 and TRBJ1-1; TRBD1 is a possible D gene (5 bases). The TCR originated in an adult in good health. The sequenced sample was peripheral blood, obtained on day 0 of MenACWY control vaccination. CDR3 nucleotides: TGTGCCAGCAGTTCCTTTGGACAGAACACTGAAGCTTTCTTT. As protein: CASSSFGQNTEAFF.